This T cell receptor (beta chain) comes out of a study of cytomegalovirus exposure and HLA in healthy donors. Findings and caveats of the study: Reportedly, HLA-A and HLA-B alleles of most subjects were accurately predicted from TCR beta. Previously analyzed data showed that most TCR beta V segments were productive at a frequency of about 90% or about 30%. When a later analysis was performed, an Asian-associated ancestry cluster reportedly had fewer N-insertions than the approximately 690-donor mean. Sequence variants that were highly shared formed a cluster that was likely a sequencing artifact.

Both 60 Vbeta primers and 13 Jbeta primers went into the PCR. Using immunoSEQ multiplex PCR, the repertoire was profiled, and TCRdb retains in-frame clones only, with some absent. The profile shows fewer than 250,000 clones, approximately 70% of them singletons. The V and J ends lost 5 bases and 7 bases, in that order; junction bases with no gene match: 7. Germline V CDR1 and CDR2: SGHNT, YENEEA. This CDR3 is 15 amino acids long. With regard to this clone: The antigen is undetermined.

Material for sequencing was PBMCs. The chain links TRBV11-3 to TRBJ2-1; TRBD2 matches at 11 bases. The TCR sequence derives from a young woman in good health and CMV-seropositive. This CDR3 is CASSELAGGGNEQFF. The CDR3 nucleotides are TGTGCCAGCAGCGAGCTAGCGGGAGGTGGAAATGAGCAGTTCTTC. Using reference TRBV11-3 and TRBJ2-1 for the parts outside the CDR3, the full variable domain is EAGVVQSPRYKIIEKKQPVAFWCNPISGHNTLYWYLQNLGQGPELLIRYENEEAVDDSQLPKDRFSAERLKGVDSTLKIQPAELGDSAVYLCASSELAGGGNEQFFGPGTRLTVL.